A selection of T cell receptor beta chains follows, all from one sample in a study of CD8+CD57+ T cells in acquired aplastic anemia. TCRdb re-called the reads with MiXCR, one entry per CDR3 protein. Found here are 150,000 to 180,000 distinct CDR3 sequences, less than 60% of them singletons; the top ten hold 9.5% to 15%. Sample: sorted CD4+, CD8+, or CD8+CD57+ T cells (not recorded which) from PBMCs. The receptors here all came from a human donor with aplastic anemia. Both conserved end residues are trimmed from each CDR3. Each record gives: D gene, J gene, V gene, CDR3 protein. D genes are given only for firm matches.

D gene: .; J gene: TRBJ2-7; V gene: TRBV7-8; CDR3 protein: ASSALSSYEQY
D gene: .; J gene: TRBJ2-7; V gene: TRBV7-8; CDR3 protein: ASSLAAGPTYEQY
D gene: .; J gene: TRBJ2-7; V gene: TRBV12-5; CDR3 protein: ASGLSREDHEQY
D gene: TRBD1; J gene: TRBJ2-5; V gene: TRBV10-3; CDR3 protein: ASSQGQGPQETQY
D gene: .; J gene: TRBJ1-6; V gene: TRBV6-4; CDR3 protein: ASSAGENSPLH
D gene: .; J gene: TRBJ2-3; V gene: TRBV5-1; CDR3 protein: ASSLGDSSPADTQY
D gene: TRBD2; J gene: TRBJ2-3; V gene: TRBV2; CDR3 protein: APGGGSTDTQY
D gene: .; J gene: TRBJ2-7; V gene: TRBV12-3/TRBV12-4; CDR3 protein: ASSFFGSYEQY
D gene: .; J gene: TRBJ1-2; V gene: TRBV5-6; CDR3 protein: ASSSRDYGYT
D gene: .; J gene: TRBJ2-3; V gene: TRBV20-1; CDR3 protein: SPRWHADTQY
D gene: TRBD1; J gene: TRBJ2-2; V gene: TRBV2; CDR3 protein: ASTGGTGELF
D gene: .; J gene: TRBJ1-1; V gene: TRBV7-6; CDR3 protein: ASSRLGSLNTEAF
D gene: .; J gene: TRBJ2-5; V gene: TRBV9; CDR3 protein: ASSARGDSQETQY
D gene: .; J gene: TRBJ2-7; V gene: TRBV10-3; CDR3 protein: AISTPGEQY
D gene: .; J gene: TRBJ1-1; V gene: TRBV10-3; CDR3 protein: ASTPAVNTEAF
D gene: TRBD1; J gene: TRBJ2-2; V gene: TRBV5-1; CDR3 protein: ASSLADRAGAGELF
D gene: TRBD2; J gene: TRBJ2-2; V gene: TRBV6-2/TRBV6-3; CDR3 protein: ASSYSSSLAGVGRELF
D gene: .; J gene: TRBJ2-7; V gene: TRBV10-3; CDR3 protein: AIRDIAERPYYEQY
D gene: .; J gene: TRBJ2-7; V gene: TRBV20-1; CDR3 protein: SASVLGYEQY
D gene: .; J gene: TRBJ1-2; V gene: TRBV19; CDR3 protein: ASSIDRSGRNYGYT
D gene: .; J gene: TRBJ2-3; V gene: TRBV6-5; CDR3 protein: ASSYREEDTQY
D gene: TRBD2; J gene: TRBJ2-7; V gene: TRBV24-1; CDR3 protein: ATSDGAGDAYEQY
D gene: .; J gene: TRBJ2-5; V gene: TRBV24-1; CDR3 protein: ATSDSGLETQY
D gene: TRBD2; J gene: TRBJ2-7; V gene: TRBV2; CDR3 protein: ASTENGGASYEQY
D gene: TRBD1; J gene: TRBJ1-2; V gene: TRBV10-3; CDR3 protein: AIRVDRGHGYT
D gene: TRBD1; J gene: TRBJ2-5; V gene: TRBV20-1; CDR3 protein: SARDPGFPPGTDEGPQETQY
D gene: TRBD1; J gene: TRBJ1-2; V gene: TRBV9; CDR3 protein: ASSAAQGAPYGYT
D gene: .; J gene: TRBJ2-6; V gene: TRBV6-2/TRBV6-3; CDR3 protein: ASRIPSGANVLT
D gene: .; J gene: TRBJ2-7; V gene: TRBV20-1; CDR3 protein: GAPRRGASYEQY
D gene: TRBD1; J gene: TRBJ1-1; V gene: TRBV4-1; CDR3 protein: ASSQDGGQFEAF
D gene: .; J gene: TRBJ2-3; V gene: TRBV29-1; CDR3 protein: SADTQY
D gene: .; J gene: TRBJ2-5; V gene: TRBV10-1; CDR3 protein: ASSPGVQETQY
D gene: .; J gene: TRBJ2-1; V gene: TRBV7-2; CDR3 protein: ASSFTYNEQF
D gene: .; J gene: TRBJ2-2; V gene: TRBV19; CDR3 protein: ASKFAGELF
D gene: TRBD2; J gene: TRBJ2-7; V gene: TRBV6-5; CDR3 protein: ASSYTAGGYEQY
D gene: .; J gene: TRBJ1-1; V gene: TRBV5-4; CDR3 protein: ASSLGPGGMNTEAF
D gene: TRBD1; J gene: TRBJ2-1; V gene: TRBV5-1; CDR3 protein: ASSLDGTGSYNEQF
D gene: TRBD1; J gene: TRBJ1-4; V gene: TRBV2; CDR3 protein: ASRGQIANEKLF
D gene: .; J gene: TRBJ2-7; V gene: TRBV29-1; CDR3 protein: SVAPSSYEQY
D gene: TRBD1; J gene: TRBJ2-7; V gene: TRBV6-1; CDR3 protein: ASRGTGGVYEQY
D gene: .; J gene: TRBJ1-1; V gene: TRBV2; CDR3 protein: ASLEGGVGVTEAF